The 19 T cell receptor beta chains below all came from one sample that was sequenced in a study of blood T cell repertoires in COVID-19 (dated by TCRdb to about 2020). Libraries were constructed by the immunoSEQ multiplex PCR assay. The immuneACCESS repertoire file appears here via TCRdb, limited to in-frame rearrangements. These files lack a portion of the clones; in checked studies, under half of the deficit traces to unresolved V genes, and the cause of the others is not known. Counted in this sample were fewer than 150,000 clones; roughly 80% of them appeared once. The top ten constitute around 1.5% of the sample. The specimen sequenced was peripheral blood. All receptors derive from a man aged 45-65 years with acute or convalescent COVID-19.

CDR3 DNA: TGTGCCTGGAGTCCAATCTTGATCTCGACAGGGGGACGGTATGGCTACACCTTC. It yields the protein CAWSPILISTGGRYGYTF. J is TRBJ1-2 and V is TRBV30; 9 positions agree with TRBD1. This CDR3 is 18 amino acids long. Germline V CDR1 and CDR2: GTSNPN, SVGIG (reference sequence). Losses at the gene ends were 2 bases for V and 5 bases for J; bases not matched to a gene: 18.

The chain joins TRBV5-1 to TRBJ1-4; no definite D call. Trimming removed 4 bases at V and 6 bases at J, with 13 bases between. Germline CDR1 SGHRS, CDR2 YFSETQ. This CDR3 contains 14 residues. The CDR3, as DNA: TGCGCCAGCAGCCTGCTTCCGAGGGATGAAAAACTGTTTTTT. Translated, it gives CASSLLPRDEKLFF.

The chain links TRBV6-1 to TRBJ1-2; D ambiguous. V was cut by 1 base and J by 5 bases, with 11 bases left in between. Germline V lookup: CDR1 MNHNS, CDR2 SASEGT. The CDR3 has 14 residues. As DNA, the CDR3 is TGTGCCAGCAGTGAAGATGTCGGTATATATGGCTACACCTTC. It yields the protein CASSEDVGIYGYTF.

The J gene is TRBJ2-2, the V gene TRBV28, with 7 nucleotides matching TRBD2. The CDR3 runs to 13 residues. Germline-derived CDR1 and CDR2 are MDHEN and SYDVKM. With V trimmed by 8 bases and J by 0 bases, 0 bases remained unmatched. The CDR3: CASGGANTGELFF. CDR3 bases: TGTGCCAGCGGGGGGGCGAACACCGGGGAGCTGTTTTTT.

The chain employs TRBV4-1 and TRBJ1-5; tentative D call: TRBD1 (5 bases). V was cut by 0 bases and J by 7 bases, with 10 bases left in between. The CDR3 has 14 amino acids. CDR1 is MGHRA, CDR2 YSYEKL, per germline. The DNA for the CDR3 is TGCGCCAGCAGCCAAGATCGGGGGACCCAGCCCCAGCATTTT. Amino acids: CASSQDRGTQPQHF.

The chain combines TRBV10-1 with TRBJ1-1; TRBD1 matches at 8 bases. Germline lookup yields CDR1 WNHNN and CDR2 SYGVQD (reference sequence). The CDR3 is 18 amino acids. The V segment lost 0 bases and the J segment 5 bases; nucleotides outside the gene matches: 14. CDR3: CASSESGLRGQGRTEAFF. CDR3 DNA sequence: TGCGCCAGCAGTGAGTCGGGGCTCAGGGGGCAGGGGCGAACTGAAGCTTTCTTT.

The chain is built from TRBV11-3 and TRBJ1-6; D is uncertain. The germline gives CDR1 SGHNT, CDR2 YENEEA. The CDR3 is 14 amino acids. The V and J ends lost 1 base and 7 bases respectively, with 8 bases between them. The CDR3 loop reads CASSLGPVNSPLHF. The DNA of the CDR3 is TGTGCCAGCAGCTTAGGTCCGGTGAATTCACCCCTCCACTTT. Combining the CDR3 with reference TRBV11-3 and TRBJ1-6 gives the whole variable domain EAGVVQSPRYKIIEKKQPVAFWCNPISGHNTLYWYLQNLGQGPELLIRYENEEAVDDSQLPKDRFSAERLKGVDSTLKIQPAELGDSAVYLCASSLGPVNSPLHFGNGTRLTVT.

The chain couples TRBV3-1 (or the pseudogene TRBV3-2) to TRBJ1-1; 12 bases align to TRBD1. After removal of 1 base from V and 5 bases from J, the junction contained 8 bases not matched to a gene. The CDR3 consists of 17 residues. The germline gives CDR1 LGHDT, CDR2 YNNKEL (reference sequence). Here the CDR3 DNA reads TGTGCCAGCAGCCAAGGCCCGGGACAGGGGGCGCGTACTGAAGCTTTCTTT. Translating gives CASSQGPGQGARTEAFF.

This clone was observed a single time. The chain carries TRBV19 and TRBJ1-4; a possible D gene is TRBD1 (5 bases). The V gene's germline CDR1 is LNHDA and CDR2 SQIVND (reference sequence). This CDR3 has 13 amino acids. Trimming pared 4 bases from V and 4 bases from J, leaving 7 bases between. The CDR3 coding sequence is TGTGCCAGTAGTAGACAGCATAATGAAAAACTGTTTTTT. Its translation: CASSRQHNEKLFF.

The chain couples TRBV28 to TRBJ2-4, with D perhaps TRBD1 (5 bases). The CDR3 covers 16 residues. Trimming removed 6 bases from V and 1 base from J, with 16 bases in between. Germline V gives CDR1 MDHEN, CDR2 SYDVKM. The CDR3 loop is CASSHQTEIAKNIQYF. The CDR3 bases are TGTGCCAGCAGCCATCAGACAGAAATTGCCAAAAACATTCAGTACTTC.

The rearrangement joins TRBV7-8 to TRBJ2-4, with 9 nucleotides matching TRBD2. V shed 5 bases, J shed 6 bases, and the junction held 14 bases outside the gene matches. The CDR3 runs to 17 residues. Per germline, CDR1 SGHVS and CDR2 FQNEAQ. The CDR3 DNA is TGTGCCAGCAGCCCAAGAGCGGGGGGTGTTTCGGGAAACATTCAGTACTTC. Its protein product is CASSPRAGGVSGNIQYF. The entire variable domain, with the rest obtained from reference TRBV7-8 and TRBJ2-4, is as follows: GAGVSQSPRYKVAKRGQDVALRCDPISGHVSLFWYQQALGQGPEFLTYFQNEAQLDKSGLPSDRFFAERPEGSVSTLKIQRTQQEDSAVYLCASSPRAGGVSGNIQYFGAGTRLSVL.

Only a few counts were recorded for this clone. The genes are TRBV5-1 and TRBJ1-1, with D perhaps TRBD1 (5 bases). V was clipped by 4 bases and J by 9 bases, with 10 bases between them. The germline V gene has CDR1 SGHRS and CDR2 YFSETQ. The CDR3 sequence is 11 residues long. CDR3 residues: CASSIGGKAFF. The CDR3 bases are TGCGCCAGCAGCATTGGGGGGAAAGCTTTCTTT. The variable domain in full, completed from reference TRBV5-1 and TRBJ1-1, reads KAGVTQTPRYLIKTRGQQVTLSCSPISGHRSVSWYQQTPGQGLQFLFEYFSETQRNKGNFPGRFSGRQFSNSRSEMNVSTLELGDSALYLCASSIGGKAFFGQGTRLTVV.

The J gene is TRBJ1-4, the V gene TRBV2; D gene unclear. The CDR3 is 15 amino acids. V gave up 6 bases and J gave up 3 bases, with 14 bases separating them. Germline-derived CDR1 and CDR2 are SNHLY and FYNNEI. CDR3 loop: CASRTQLGSNEKLFF. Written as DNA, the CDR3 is TGTGCCAGCAGGACCCAGTTGGGCTCTAATGAAAAACTGTTTTTT.

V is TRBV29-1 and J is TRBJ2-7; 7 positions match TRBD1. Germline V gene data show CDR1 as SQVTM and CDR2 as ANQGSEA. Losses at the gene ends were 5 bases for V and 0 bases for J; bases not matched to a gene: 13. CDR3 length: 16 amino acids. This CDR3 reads CSVRAGGDLSSYEQYF. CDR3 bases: TGCAGCGTTCGGGCAGGGGGAGACCTCTCCTCCTACGAGCAGTACTTC.

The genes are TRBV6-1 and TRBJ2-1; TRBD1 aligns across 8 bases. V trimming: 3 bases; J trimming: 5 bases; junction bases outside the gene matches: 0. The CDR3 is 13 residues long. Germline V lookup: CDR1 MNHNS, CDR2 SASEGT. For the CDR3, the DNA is TGTGCCAGCAGTGAGACAGGGGACAATGAGCAGTTCTTC. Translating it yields CASSETGDNEQFF.

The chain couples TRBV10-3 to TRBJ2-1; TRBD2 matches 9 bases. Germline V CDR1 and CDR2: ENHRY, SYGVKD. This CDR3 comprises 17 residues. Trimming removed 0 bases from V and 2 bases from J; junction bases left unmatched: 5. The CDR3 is CAISESRRGGTYNEQFF. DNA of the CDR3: TGTGCCATCAGTGAGTCCCGGCGGGGGGGAACCTACAATGAGCAGTTCTTC.

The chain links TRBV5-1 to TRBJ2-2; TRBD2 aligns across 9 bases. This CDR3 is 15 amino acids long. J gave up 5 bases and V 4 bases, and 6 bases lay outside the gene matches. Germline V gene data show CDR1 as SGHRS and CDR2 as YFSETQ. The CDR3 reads CASSEGLATTGELFF. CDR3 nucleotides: TGCGCCAGCAGCGAGGGACTAGCAACGACCGGGGAGCTGTTTTTT.

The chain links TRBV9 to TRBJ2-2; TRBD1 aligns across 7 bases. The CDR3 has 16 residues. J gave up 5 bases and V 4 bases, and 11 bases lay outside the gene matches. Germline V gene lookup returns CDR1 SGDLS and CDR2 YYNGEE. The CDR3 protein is CASSLGGAKVTGELFF. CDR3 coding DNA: TGTGCCAGCAGCCTAGGGGGCGCAAAGGTAACCGGGGAGCTGTTTTTT.

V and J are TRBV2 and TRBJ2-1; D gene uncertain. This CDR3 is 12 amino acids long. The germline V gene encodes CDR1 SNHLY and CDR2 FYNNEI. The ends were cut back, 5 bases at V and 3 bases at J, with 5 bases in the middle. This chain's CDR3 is CASSNGYNEQFF. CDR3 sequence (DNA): TGTGCCAGCAGTAACGGCTACAATGAGCAGTTCTTC.